The 28 T cell receptor beta chains in this list originate from one sample, sequenced in a study of shared clonotypes between healthy human individuals. Only in-frame clones appear in the TCRdb table, and some are missing; sequencing was by immunoSEQ multiplex PCR. The profile shows hundreds of thousands of clones, about four fifths of them singletons. Specimen: PBMCs. Receptors were obtained from a woman aged 40 to 50 in good health. Some clones in this sample may be carry-over from other donors' samples.

The V call is TRBV2, the J call TRBJ2-3, with 8 bases fitting TRBD2. Germline-derived CDR1 and CDR2 are SNHLY and FYNNEI. V was clipped by 3 bases and J by 2 bases; unmatched bases: 4. The CDR3 has 15 residues. CDR3 in DNA: TGTGCCAGCAGTGAGAGGACTAGCTCCACAGATACGCAGTATTTT. It specifies CASSERTSSTDTQYF.

This clone occurred many times. This sequence joins TRBV6-1 and TRBJ2-3, with 11 bases that match TRBD2. The CDR3 covers 15 residues. CDR1 and CDR2 from the germline V gene are MNHNS and SASEGT. After removal of 7 bases from V and 4 bases from J, the junction contained 7 bases not matched to a gene. The CDR3 nucleotides are TGTGCCAGCATTTCGACTAGCGGGACCCCAGATACGCAGTATTTT. Translating gives CASISTSGTPDTQYF.

The chain joins TRBV11-2 to TRBJ2-3; 7 bases align to TRBD1. CDR3 length: 16 amino acids. The V and J ends lost 6 bases and 4 bases, in that order; junction bases with no gene match: 13. Germline V gene lookup returns CDR1 SGHAT and CDR2 FQNNGV. The CDR3 region has the DNA TGTGCCAGCAGTCTGGGGATGACAGGGCTCGCAGATACGCAGTATTTT. This codes for CASSLGMTGLADTQYF. The complete variable domain, with remaining parts taken from reference TRBV11-2 and TRBJ2-3, reads EAGVAQSPRYKIIEKRQSVAFWCNPISGHATLYWYQQILGQGPKLLIQFQNNGVVDDSQLPKDRFSAERLKGVDSTLKIQPAKLEDSAVYLCASSLGMTGLADTQYFGPGTRLTVL.

This chain uses TRBV4-1 with TRBJ1-1; 7 nucleotides align to TRBD1. CDR3 length: 15 amino acids. Germline trimming cut 3 bases from V and 2 bases from J; bases unmatched to any gene: 6. Germline CDR1 reads MGHRA; CDR2 reads YSYEKL. The CDR3 spells CASSQTGQTNTEAFF. In DNA form, the CDR3 reads TGCGCCAGCAGCCAGACGGGACAGACCAACACTGAAGCTTTCTTT.

In DNA form, the CDR3 reads TGTGCCAGCAGCCTTCTAGCGCCCTCCTACAATGAGCAGTTCTTC. Translating gives CASSLLAPSYNEQFF. The chain couples TRBV5-5 to TRBJ2-1; perhaps TRBD2 as D (6 bases). Germline V gene lookup returns CDR1 SGHKS and CDR2 YYEKEE (reference sequence). Trimming left V 4 bases short and J 0 bases short, with 11 bases between. The CDR3 has 15 residues.

The table lists this clone with a few counts. This rearrangement joins TRBV7-9 to TRBJ1-1; 7 nucleotides line up with TRBD1. The trim removed 7 bases at V and 3 bases at J, leaving 5 bases unmatched. The CDR3 consists of 13 residues. The V gene's germline CDR1 is SEHNR and CDR2 FQNEAQ (reference sequence). CDR3: CASMTGTYTEAFF. The CDR3 bases are TGTGCCAGCATGACAGGGACTTACACTGAAGCTTTCTTT.

The chain is built from TRBV4-1 and TRBJ2-7; 9 positions agree with TRBD1. After removal of 2 bases from V and 0 bases from J, the junction contained 8 bases not matched to a gene. CDR1 and CDR2 (germline): MGHRA, YSYEKL. The CDR3 consists of 17 residues. DNA for the CDR3: TGCGCCAGCAGCCAACAACACCGGGACAGGGACTCCTACGAGCAGTACTTC. This codes for CASSQQHRDRDSYEQYF.

V and J are TRBV4-2 and TRBJ2-1; TRBD2 aligns across 7 bases. There are 16 residues in the CDR3. Per germline, CDR1 LGHNA and CDR2 YNFKEQ. Germline trimming cut 0 bases from V and 2 bases from J; bases unmatched to any gene: 4. CDR3 protein: CASSQDSAGPYNEQFF. In DNA, the CDR3 is TGTGCCAGCAGCCAAGACTCAGCGGGACCCTACAATGAGCAGTTCTTC.

The chain recombines TRBV7-2 with TRBJ1-2; 9 positions match TRBD1. V dropped 5 bases and J dropped 6; count of bases not matched to a gene: 7. The CDR3 length is 14 residues. Per the germline V gene, CDR1 is SGHTA and CDR2 is FQGNSA. CDR3 region: CASSPGQGIDGYTF. DNA for the CDR3: TGTGCCAGCAGCCCCGGACAGGGGATCGATGGCTACACCTTC.

J is TRBJ2-3 and V is TRBV19, with D possibly being TRBD1 (6 bases). The CDR3 covers 14 residues. Germline V gene lookup returns CDR1 LNHDA and CDR2 SQIVND (reference sequence). V was cut by 5 bases and J by 1 base, with 10 bases left in between. CDR3 amino acids: CASSLRQGTDTQYF. The CDR3, as DNA: TGTGCCAGTAGTCTTCGACAGGGCACAGATACGCAGTATTTT.

On this clone itself: Other nucleotide sequences in the sample specify the same CDR3. The rearrangement links TRBV5-1 to TRBJ2-3; D possibly corresponds to TRBD2 (5 bases). Germline loops: CDR1 SGHRS, CDR2 YFSETQ. The ends were cut back, 1 base at V and 0 bases at J, with 6 bases in the middle. The CDR3 covers 14 residues. The CDR3 protein is CASSLSGSTDTQYF. CDR3 nucleotide sequence: TGCGCCAGCAGCTTGTCGGGAAGCACAGATACGCAGTATTTT.

This chain uses TRBV5-1 with TRBJ2-7; 14 nucleotides align to TRBD2. CDR1 SGHRS and CDR2 YFSETQ come from the germline V gene. CDR3 length: 16 amino acids. The V segment lost 1 base and the J segment 6 bases; nucleotides outside the gene matches: 6. CDR3 residues: CASSLSGTSGSSEQYF. CDR3 nucleotide sequence: TGCGCCAGCAGCTTGTCCGGGACTAGCGGGAGTAGCGAGCAGTACTTC.

The chain is built from TRBV5-6 and TRBJ2-6; TRBD2 aligns across 10 bases. Trimming took 5 bases from V and 1 from J; bases not matched to a gene: 6. The germline V gene has CDR1 SGHDT and CDR2 YYEEEE. This CDR3 spans 17 amino acids. As DNA, the CDR3 is TGTGCCAGCAGGCCTAGCGGGAGAAGTTCTGGGGCCAACGTCCTGACTTTC. This encodes CASRPSGRSSGANVLTF.

With regard to this clone: The identical CDR3 is also encoded by other nucleotide sequences in the sample. The rearrangement joins TRBV27 to TRBJ1-1; D is possibly TRBD1 (5 bases). CDR3 length: 14 amino acids. CDR1 and CDR2 (germline): MNHEY, SMNVEV (reference sequence). The V and J ends lost 5 bases and 5 bases respectively, with 15 bases between them. The CDR3 is CASSPSPGLTEAFF. Here the CDR3 DNA reads TGTGCCAGCAGTCCCTCCCCGGGACTTACTGAAGCTTTCTTT.

The chain joins TRBV7-8 to TRBJ2-1, with D possibly matching TRBD2 (6 bases). The CDR3 contains 14 residues. V dropped 5 bases and J dropped 4 bases, with 12 bases sitting between them. Germline V gives CDR1 SGHVS, CDR2 FQNEAQ. The chain's CDR3 is CASSLGGTYNEQFF. CDR3 DNA sequence: TGTGCCAGCAGCCTTGGCGGGACTTACAATGAGCAGTTCTTC.

The chain has TRBV11-2 and TRBJ2-5; D is unclear. Judging by the DNA end, TRBJ2-7 fits better; the J call may be wrong. CDR3 length: 15 residues. Looked up from germline, CDR1 is SGHAT and CDR2 is FQNNGV. In nucleotides, the CDR3 is TGTGCCAGCAGCACCGATAGAGTTAAGAACTACGAGCAGTACTTC. Protein product: CASSTDRVKNYEQYF.

The rearrangement uses TRBV6-5 and TRBJ2-7; possibly TRBD1 for D (6 bases). The V end was cut by 5 bases, the J end by 3 bases, with 11 bases between. CDR1 is MNHEY, CDR2 SVGAGI, per germline. The CDR3 runs to 13 residues. The CDR3 DNA follows: TGTGCCAGCAGTCCTCGGGACATCTACGAGCAGTACTTC. Translating gives CASSPRDIYEQYF.

The chain links TRBV13 to TRBJ2-7; 13 bases align to TRBD2. CDR1 is PRHDT, CDR2 FYEKMQ, per germline (reference sequence). The length of the CDR3 is 16 residues. The trim removed 10 bases at V and 6 bases at J, leaving 15 bases unmatched. CDR3 in amino acids: CATGKRLAGGFAEQYF. CDR3 nucleotide sequence: TGTGCCACGGGGAAGCGACTAGCGGGAGGTTTTGCCGAGCAGTACTTC.

The chain uses TRBV29-1 and TRBJ1-1, with 7 bases fitting TRBD1. This CDR3 is built from 12 residues. Per germline, CDR1 SQVTM and CDR2 ANQGSEA. CDR3 amino acids: CSGSNRGTEAFF. DNA for the CDR3: TGCAGTGGTAGTAACAGGGGTACTGAAGCTTTCTTT. The variable domain in full, with the rest retrieved from reference TRBV29-1 and TRBJ1-1, is SAVISQKPSRDICQRGTSLTIQCQVDSQVTMMFWYRQQPGQSLTLIATANQGSEATYESGFVIDKFPISRPNLTFSTLTVSNMSPEDSSIYLCSGSNRGTEAFFGQGTRLTVV.

This chain joins TRBV5-1 and TRBJ2-7; a weak D match, TRBD2 (6 bases). The CDR3 has 14 residues. V lost 4 bases to trimming and J lost 7 bases, with 18 bases between them. Germline V gene sequence: CDR1 SGHRS, CDR2 YFSETQ. This chain's CDR3 is CASSTGTGVWEQYF. The DNA of the CDR3 is TGCGCCAGCAGCACCGGGACTGGGGTCTGGGAGCAGTACTTC.

This clone is a singleton in its sample. The chain has TRBV7-3 and TRBJ1-1; D gene uncertain. V was pared by 1 base and J by 1 base, with 7 bases between. The CDR3 sequence is 14 residues long. CDR1 and CDR2 (germline): SGHTA, FQGTGA. DNA of the CDR3: TGTGCCAGCAGCTTAAGAGGTGCGAACACTGAAGCTTTCTTT. Its translation is CASSLRGANTEAFF.

The chain is built from TRBV10-3 and TRBJ1-5; a possible D gene is TRBD1 (5 bases). V dropped 6 bases and J dropped 4 bases, with 13 bases sitting between them. CDR1 is ENHRY and CDR2 is SYGVKD in the germline V gene. The CDR3 has 14 amino acids. CDR3 sequence reads: CAIRRDGGNQPQHF. In nucleotides, the CDR3 is TGTGCCATCAGGCGAGATGGGGGGAATCAGCCCCAGCATTTT.

This clone has a handful of counts. This sequence joins TRBV7-2 and TRBJ2-1; D unresolved. The germline V gene encodes CDR1 SGHTA and CDR2 FQGNSA. The CDR3 runs 14 residues. V shed 7 bases and J shed 1 base, with 11 bases lying between them. The CDR3 nucleotides read TGTGCCAGCACTCATCCTATGTCCTACAATGAGCAGTTCTTC. This gives the protein CASTHPMSYNEQFF.

This clone turned up a few times. V and J are TRBV7-9 and TRBJ2-4; D not certain. The CDR3 totals 13 residues. Germline V gene sequence: CDR1 SEHNR, CDR2 FQNEAQ (reference sequence). V was trimmed by 0 bases and J by 6 bases, leaving 6 bases between them. CDR3 in DNA: TGTGCCAGCAGCTTAGCGTTGGGAAACATTCAGTACTTC. Translated, it gives CASSLALGNIQYF.

Many counts were recorded for this clone. The V and J genes are TRBV5-3 and TRBJ2-7; D unresolved. TRBV5-3 has ORF status, its function being uncertain. V lost 3 bases, J lost 6 bases, and 16 bases lay in between. This CDR3 contains 14 residues. The CDR3, as DNA: TGTGCCAGAAGCTGTCCCACGAGACGGTCCGAGCAGTACTTC. Encoded protein: CARSCPTRRSEQYF.

The V and J genes are TRBV6-5 and TRBJ2-7; TRBD1 agrees at 8 bases. CDR3 size: 13 residues. Germline V gives CDR1 MNHEY, CDR2 SVGAGI. Unmatched junction bases numbered 7, after V lost 6 bases and J lost 6 bases. CDR3 protein: CASSRTGTVEQYF. The CDR3 DNA reads TGTGCCAGCAGCCGGACAGGGACCGTCGAGCAGTACTTC.

The rearrangement links TRBV28 to TRBJ2-7; 7 nucleotides match TRBD1. This CDR3 has 15 residues. Germline loops: CDR1 MDHEN, CDR2 SYDVKM. V lost 6 bases, J lost 6 bases, and 14 bases stayed unmatched. CDR3 DNA: TGTGCCAGCAGCCAGGGGACAGCTATTTTCTTCGAGCAGTACTTC. Protein sequence: CASSQGTAIFFEQYF.

The rearrangement uses TRBV5-1 and TRBJ2-1; 9 bases map to TRBD2. This CDR3 is 14 amino acids long. V was pared by 5 bases and J by 5 bases, with 5 bases of the junction left unmatched. Per germline, CDR1 SGHRS and CDR2 YFSETQ. CDR3 in amino acids: CASRGLASNNEQFF. The CDR3 region has the DNA TGCGCCAGCAGAGGACTAGCGTCCAACAATGAGCAGTTCTTC.